This TCR beta chain appears in the sequencing data of a study of CD8+ T cells in alopecia areata. Study findings and constraints: Scalp samples also yield sequences from resident alphabeta T cells of normal skin. More clonal than normal scalp was lesional scalp, particularly alopecia totalis/universalis.

Comments on this clone: No antigen is known for it.

As to treatment: oral pan-JAK inhibitor, 5-10 mg twice daily. Cell sorting on a FACSAria was used to separate CD4+ and CD8+ T cells from the PBMCs. Sequencing relied on a cDNA template that was reverse transcribed from extracted RNA. The repertoire was sequenced with immunoSEQ multiplex PCR; TCRdb's copy has only in-frame clones and lacks some. Counted here are some 200,000 clones, more than 55% occurring once; the ten biggest clones make up roughly 3.3%. The germline V gene has CDR1 MNHEY and CDR2 SVGAGI. V was trimmed by 2 bases and J by 1 base, leaving 5 bases between them. CDR3 length: 14 amino acids.

The rearrangement joins TRBV6-5 to TRBJ2-2, with TRBD2 as a possible D gene (5 bases). The source of this sequence is a human donor with alopecia areata. This specimen was CD4+ T cells sorted from blood, taken at week 4, from a patient treated with tofacitinib. CDR3 DNA: TGTGCCAGCAGTTACCGGGGGAACACCGGGGAGCTGTTTTTT. Encoded protein: CASSYRGNTGELFF.